This T cell receptor (beta chain) was recorded in a study of immune evolution from preneoplasia to lung adenocarcinoma. Looking at the study overall: HLA loss of heterozygosity: around 6.5% AIS, about 15% MIA, about 35% ADC, none AAH. Findings and limits, study-wide: Highest clonality occurred in KRAS-mutant, not EGFR-mutant or double wild-type, nodules.

V lost 4 bases to trimming and J lost 0 bases, with 11 bases between them. Germline loops: CDR1 SGDLS, CDR2 YYNGEE. The CDR3 length is 15 residues. Data came from immunoSEQ multiplex PCR; TCRdb stores just in-frame clones and leaves some out. The repertoire holds roughly 6,300 clones, with 76% as singletons. This clone was seen once. What it binds is unknown. Sequenced material: FFPE minimally invasive lung adenocarcinoma tissue. The V gene is TRBV9, the J gene TRBJ1-5, with TRBD1 as a possible D gene (5 bases). The TCR comes from a person aged 55-85 years with lung adenocarcinoma. The CDR3 sequence: CASSPGPGSNQPQHF. The CDR3 DNA is TGTGCCAGCAGCCCGGGACCAGGTAGCAATCAGCCCCAGCATTTT.